The 21 T cell receptor beta chains given below trace back to one sample, sequenced in a study of technical replicates of blood from a handful of donors. Sequenced by immunoSEQ multiplex PCR; TCRdb stores in-frame clones only, minus some. The sample comprises around 79,000 clones, roughly 90% of which are singletons, and 0.25% rests with the top ten. Source material: T cells isolated from PBMCs. These receptor sequences come from a human donor in good health.

The chain joins TRBV14 to TRBJ2-7; D is possibly TRBD1 (6 bases). This CDR3 spans 14 amino acids. V was trimmed by 1 base and J by 2 bases, leaving 9 bases between them. CDR1 SGHDN and CDR2 FVKESK come from the germline V gene. DNA of the CDR3: TGTGCCAGCAGCCAAGGAACAGGGACCTACGAGCAGTACTTC. Residues: CASSQGTGTYEQYF.

V usage is TRBV18 and J usage is TRBJ1-2; maybe TRBD1 (5 bases). This CDR3 has 14 amino acids. Germline V gives CDR1 KGHSH, CDR2 LQKENI. V was shortened by 3 bases and J by 7 bases, with 15 bases between the two germline ends. The CDR3 bases are TGTGCCAGCTCACCGGATTCAGGGCCCACTGGCTACACCTTC. This encodes CASSPDSGPTGYTF.

The chain employs TRBV5-1 and TRBJ2-2; D not resolved. V gave up 0 bases and J gave up 3 bases, with 9 bases separating them. CDR3 size: 15 residues. Germline CDR1 reads SGHRS; CDR2 reads YFSETQ. The CDR3 DNA follows: TGCGCCAGCAGCTTGGATTTGAGTTACACCGGGGAGCTGTTTTTT. Translation: CASSLDLSYTGELFF.

V and J are TRBV5-1 and TRBJ1-2; 8 bases match TRBD1. Germline V lookup: CDR1 SGHRS, CDR2 YFSETQ. The CDR3 runs 15 residues. The V gene end was trimmed by 4 bases and the J gene end by 8 bases; junction bases not matched to a gene: 13. This CDR3 reads CASSDGQGGFGGYTF. In nucleotides, the CDR3 is TGCGCCAGCAGCGATGGACAGGGAGGTTTTGGCGGCTACACCTTC.

The rearrangement joins TRBV10-3 to TRBJ1-1; D not resolved. CDR3 length: 12 residues. The V gene lost 4 bases and the J gene lost 8 bases, with 11 bases spanning the gap. CDR1 ENHRY and CDR2 SYGVKD come from the germline V gene. The CDR3 spells CAISVGGGEAFF. The CDR3 bases are TGTGCCATCAGTGTAGGCGGAGGGGAAGCTTTCTTT.

The chain is built from TRBV7-2 and TRBJ2-5, with a possible D match to TRBD2 (5 bases). This CDR3 comprises 17 residues. The germline gives CDR1 SGHTA, CDR2 FQGNSA. V dropped 2 bases and J dropped 2 bases, with 18 bases sitting between them. The chain's CDR3 is CASSLNPPRTAQETQYF. The DNA for the CDR3 is TGTGCCAGCAGCTTAAACCCCCCGAGGACTGCGCAAGAGACCCAGTACTTC. The whole variable domain, filled in from reference TRBV7-2 and TRBJ2-5, reads GAGVSQSPSNKVTEKGKDVELRCDPISGHTALYWYRQSLGQGLEFLIYFQGNSAPDKSGLPSDRFSAERTGGSVSTLTIQRTQQEDSAVYLCASSLNPPRTAQETQYFGPGTRLLVL.

This chain links TRBV11-3 with TRBJ2-3; 8 bases are a match to TRBD1. J gave up 6 bases and V 5 bases, and 16 bases lay outside the gene matches. This CDR3 is 17 amino acids long. Germline CDR1 SGHNT, CDR2 YENEEA. The CDR3 reads CASSPPEAGGPGDTQYF. Here the CDR3 DNA reads TGTGCCAGCAGCCCACCTGAGGCAGGGGGCCCCGGGGATACGCAGTATTTT.

This clone was observed once. The chain has TRBV9 and TRBJ1-1; D might be TRBD1 (5 bases). V was cut by 0 bases and J by 4 bases, with 19 bases left in between. Germline V gene sequence: CDR1 SGDLS, CDR2 YYNGEE. The CDR3 totals 17 residues. The CDR3 loop is CASSVGGVGARGTEAFF. The CDR3 nucleotides read TGTGCCAGCAGCGTAGGGGGTGTAGGGGCAAGGGGCACTGAAGCTTTCTTT.

The CDR3 spells CASSDGQGLDEQYF. The DNA of the CDR3 is TGTGCCAGCTCAGATGGACAGGGGTTAGACGAGCAGTACTTC. This chain links TRBV18 with TRBJ2-7; TRBD1 agrees at 9 bases. J lost 5 bases, V lost 5 bases, and 7 bases had no gene match. CDR1 is KGHSH and CDR2 is LQKENI in the germline V gene. The CDR3 is 14 amino acids.

This clone has only one observation. The chain links TRBV4-1 to TRBJ2-1; 7 bases are a match to TRBD2. The CDR3 loop spans 16 amino acids. V trimming: 3 bases; J trimming: 5 bases; junction bases outside the gene matches: 10. Germline V gene sequence: CDR1 MGHRA, CDR2 YSYEKL. The CDR3 loop reads CASSHQGGDLDNEQFF. CDR3 bases: TGCGCCAGCAGCCACCAGGGAGGGGACCTAGACAATGAGCAGTTCTTC.

The rearrangement uses TRBV19 and TRBJ2-2, with 14 bases fitting TRBD2. There are 20 residues in the CDR3. Losses at the gene ends were 5 bases for V and 6 bases for J; bases not matched to a gene: 17. The germline V gene encodes CDR1 LNHDA and CDR2 SQIVND (reference sequence). CDR3 sequence reads: CASSPWVGTSGRTGAGELFF. The CDR3, as DNA: TGTGCCAGTAGTCCCTGGGTGGGGACTAGCGGGAGAACTGGAGCCGGGGAGCTGTTTTTT.

This clone was counted only a few times. The chain carries TRBV19 and TRBJ1-5; TRBD1 agrees at 9 bases. V was clipped by 6 bases and J by 2 bases; unmatched bases: 5. This CDR3 contains 15 residues. Germline lookup yields CDR1 LNHDA and CDR2 SQIVND (reference sequence). The CDR3 sequence: CASRKQGARNQPQHF. In DNA, the CDR3 is TGTGCCAGTAGAAAACAGGGGGCTCGCAATCAGCCCCAGCATTTT.

This chain links TRBV5-4 with TRBJ1-2; D is possibly TRBD1 (6 bases). Trimming took 4 bases from V and 8 from J, leaving 15 bases between them. Germline CDR1 reads SGHNT; CDR2 reads YYREEE (reference sequence). The CDR3 contains 13 residues. CDR3 nucleotides: TGTGCCAGCAGCGTCGGGGGGGGGCAGGGCTACACCTTC. Translating gives CASSVGGGQGYTF. The whole variable domain, remainder taken from reference TRBV5-4 and TRBJ1-2, is ETGVTQSPTHLIKTRGQQVTLRCSSQSGHNTVSWYQQALGQGPQFIFQYYREEENGRGNFPPRFSGLQFPNYSSELNVNALELDDSALYLCASSVGGGQGYTFGSGTRLTVV.

V gene TRBV6-5 combines with J gene TRBJ2-7; no firm D call. Germline CDR1 MNHEY, CDR2 SVGAGI. This CDR3 comprises 11 residues. V lost 2 bases and J 5 bases, leaving 4 bases between the germline ends. CDR3 amino acids: CASSYGHEQYF. The CDR3 DNA reads as TGTGCCAGCAGTTACGGGCACGAGCAGTACTTC.

The chain combines TRBV28 with TRBJ1-4; TRBD1 aligns across 7 bases. V was clipped by 1 base and J by 8 bases; unmatched bases: 7. In germline, CDR1 is MDHEN, CDR2 SYDVKM. The CDR3 is 15 residues long. The CDR3 protein is CASSLLEGAGEKLFF. CDR3 nucleotides: TGTGCCAGCAGTTTATTGGAGGGGGCAGGCGAAAAACTGTTTTTT.

The chain couples TRBV7-7 to TRBJ2-1, with D possibly matching TRBD2 (7 bases). CDR1 is SSHAT and CDR2 is FNYEAQ in the germline V gene (reference sequence). The CDR3 covers 14 residues. V lost 2 bases to trimming and J lost 15 bases, with 20 bases between them. The CDR3 protein is CASSLSGLGGSLFF. CDR3 DNA sequence: TGTGCCAGCAGCTTATCAGGACTAGGGGGTTCCTTGTTCTTC. Drawing the rest from reference TRBV7-7 and TRBJ2-1, the complete variable domain is GAGVSQSPRYKVTKRGQDVTLRCDPISSHATLYWYQQALGQGPEFLTYFNYEAQPDKSGLPSDRFSAERPEGSISTLTIQRTEQRDSAMYRCASSLSGLGGSLFFGPGTRLTVL.

A single count supports this clone. This chain uses TRBV28 with TRBJ2-7; 11 nucleotides align to TRBD2. Germline trimming cut 5 bases from V and 0 bases from J; bases unmatched to any gene: 15. The length of the CDR3 is 19 residues. In germline, CDR1 is MDHEN, CDR2 SYDVKM. The chain's CDR3 is CASSPLIPSTSGTSYEQYF. CDR3 coding DNA: TGTGCCAGCAGTCCCCTTATTCCCTCGACTAGCGGGACCTCCTACGAGCAGTACTTC. The full variable domain, completed using reference TRBV28 and TRBJ2-7, is DVKVTQSSRYLVKRTGEKVFLECVQDMDHENMFWYRQDPGLGLRLIYFSYDVKMKEKGDIPEGYSVSREKKERFSLILESASTNQTSMYLCASSPLIPSTSGTSYEQYFGPGTRLTVT.

The V and J genes are TRBV4-2 and TRBJ2-5; 12 nucleotides align to TRBD2. CDR1 is LGHNA and CDR2 is YNFKEQ in the germline V gene. Trimming took 1 base from V and 4 from J; bases not matched to a gene: 10. There are 18 residues in the CDR3. CDR3 in DNA: TGTGCCAGCAGCCAAGTGACTAGCGGGGGCCCCCTCGGAGAGACCCAGTACTTC. It specifies CASSQVTSGGPLGETQYF.

In nucleotides, the CDR3 is TGTGCCTGGAGTGGTACACCCGGGACTACCTACAATGAGCAGTTCTTC. As protein: CAWSGTPGTTYNEQFF. The chain links TRBV30 to TRBJ2-1; 7 nucleotides line up with TRBD2. Germline trimming cut 1 base from V and 2 bases from J; bases unmatched to any gene: 8. The germline CDR1 and CDR2 sequences are GTSNPN and SVGIG (reference sequence). The CDR3 is made up of 16 amino acids. The complete variable domain, with remaining parts taken from reference TRBV30 and TRBJ2-1, reads SQTIHQWPATLVQPVGSPLSLECTVEGTSNPNLYWYRQAAGRGLQLLFYSVGIGQISSEVPQNLSASRPQDRQFILSSKKLLLSDSGFYLCAWSGTPGTTYNEQFFGPGTRLTVL.

The chain carries TRBV28 and TRBJ2-5, with D perhaps TRBD1 (6 bases). Germline-derived CDR1 and CDR2 are MDHEN and SYDVKM. V lost 9 bases to trimming and J lost 7 bases, with 18 bases between them. There are 13 residues in the CDR3. The CDR3 is CASRDTLDRTQYF. The CDR3 coding sequence is TGTGCCAGTCGGGACACCCTGGACCGGACCCAGTACTTC. Variable domain in full (rest from reference TRBV28 and TRBJ2-5): DVKVTQSSRYLVKRTGEKVFLECVQDMDHENMFWYRQDPGLGLRLIYFSYDVKMKEKGDIPEGYSVSREKKERFSLILESASTNQTSMYLCASRDTLDRTQYFGPGTRLLVL.

The chain has TRBV29-1 and TRBJ2-5; D is ambiguous. The CDR3 covers 12 residues. The germline V gene encodes CDR1 SQVTM and CDR2 ANQGSEA. V lost 3 bases, J lost 0 bases, and 5 bases lay in between. The CDR3 here is CSVERNQETQYF. CDR3 in DNA: TGCAGCGTTGAGCGCAACCAAGAGACCCAGTACTTC.